The T cell receptor beta chain under discussion was sequenced for a study of blood T cell repertoires in COVID-19. Study-level background: COVID-19 samples collected from the United States, Italy and Spain covered acute and convalescent phases. PBMCs, B-cell-depleted T cells, or T cells were the source of the cDNA or gDNA that made up the material.

In the study's own analysis: It was from reference gene primer amplification that nucleated cell counts were estimated. Sequencing used immunoSEQ multiplex PCR; TCRdb keeps in-frame clones, though not all of them. Clonal size and the V and J genes are those of that table, whereas D and trimming came from the DNA. Of 250,000 to 300,000 clones in the sample, 80% to 85% were seen once. Donors in Cohort 3 who had recovered were those with two negative PCRs, healthcare professional clearance, or resolution of their symptoms. Trimming took 4 bases from V and 4 from J; bases not matched to a gene: 4. The CDR3 is 13 amino acids. The V gene's germline CDR1 is SGHNT and CDR2 YYREEE (reference sequence).

This chain links TRBV5-4 with TRBJ2-5; 7 positions match TRBD1. The sequencing input was PBMCs or T cells enriched from blood (not recorded which). This TCR was sampled from a man aged 45-65 years who had recovered from COVID-19. In DNA form, the CDR3 reads TGTGCCAGCAGCCCCGACAGGGTAGAGACCCAGTACTTC. It translates to CASSPDRVETQYF.